This T cell receptor beta chain was found in a study of blood T cell repertoires in COVID-19. Generated by immunoSEQ multiplex PCR, the TCRdb table keeps only in-frame clones and is missing some. Of about 66,000 clones in the sample, more than 70% were seen once. The CDR3 runs 15 residues. CDR1 is LGHDT, CDR2 YNNKEL, per germline (reference sequence). The V end lost 5 bases, the J end lost 4 bases, and 14 bases lay between the germline ends. This clone was seen once. Sequenced input: peripheral blood. The chain combines TRBV3-1 (or the pseudogene TRBV3-2) with TRBJ2-2; tentative D call: TRBD1 (7 bases). This sequence originates from a man between 65 and 85 years old with acute or convalescent COVID-19. The CDR3 sequence is CASSAGGAGTGELFF. CDR3 nucleotide sequence: TGTGCCAGCAGCGCAGGGGGAGCGGGCACCGGGGAGCTGTTTTTT.